This TCR beta chain is from a study of cytomegalovirus exposure and HLA in healthy donors. The CDR3 has 14 amino acids. Germline CDR1 and CDR2: ENHRY and SYGVKD. Trimming removed 8 bases at V and 1 base at J, with 14 bases between. PCR employed 60 Vbeta and 13 Jbeta primers. Assay: immunoSEQ multiplex PCR; the TCRdb copy retains only in-frame clones and omits some. This table holds approximately 190,000 clones, 70% found once. Notes on this clone: The antigen remains undetermined.

Notes on the study in general: In a later analysis, HLA-associated beta chains showed higher expansion and lower generation probabilities than comparable chains. Sequencing depth across donors, presence/absence analyses assumed, was roughly uniform.

The chain employs TRBV10-3 and TRBJ1-1; D perhaps matches TRBD1 (6 bases). Sequencing used PBMCs. This TCR was sampled from a man aged 40-50 years in good health and CMV-seropositive. The CDR3 sequence: CAISAGAPNTEAFF. Written as DNA, the CDR3 is TGTGCCATCTCGGCAGGGGCTCCGAACACTGAAGCTTTCTTT.